Shown below are 15 T cell receptor beta chains from a single sample sequenced in a study of tumor-infiltrating lymphocytes in primary liver carcinoma. Total RNA amounting to 450 to 550 ng was the source from which TCR beta cDNA was made with a constant-region primer. What produced the TCR beta libraries was three nested multiplex PCR rounds using slightly modified ARM-PCR. Each of the first two PCR rounds ran roughly 9 cycles with TRBV1-TRBV30 forward and C-beta reverse primers. Each CDR3 protein is one row after TCRdb ran MiXCR on the multiplex PCR reads. The table records 100,000 to 150,000 distinct CDR3 sequences, 64% of them present only once. Unsorted bulk tissue of roughly 20-34 mg yielded co-extracted RNA and DNA. The sequenced sample consisted of liver tumor tissue from sampling region 3. Subset indicated: tumor region T3, left-lateral pole. All receptors derive from a woman in her fifties or sixties with primary liver carcinoma and hepatitis B virus infection.

The CDR3 protein is CASSEPRRWDIQYF. CDR3 nucleotides: TGCGCCAGCAGTGAGCCAAGGAGGTGGGACATTCAGTACTTC. The V call is TRBV10-2, the J call TRBJ2-4; maybe TRBD2 (5 bases). The germline V gene has CDR1 WSHSY and CDR2 SAAADI. V was cut by 2 bases and J by 8 bases, with 13 bases left in between. The CDR3 has 14 amino acids.

A word on this clonotype: This sequence may be a read error, since a much larger clone differs from it by one base. CDR3 DNA: TGTGCCAGCAGCTTAGCGCGGGGTACAACTAATGAAAAACTGTTTTTT. This codes for CASSLARGTTNEKLFF. V usage is TRBV7-9 and J usage is TRBJ1-4; unclear D gene. Per germline, CDR1 SEHNR and CDR2 FQNEAQ (reference sequence). The CDR3 sequence is 16 residues long. The V end was cut by 0 bases, the J end by 0 bases, with 8 bases between.

Points on this clonotype: Relative to the germline gene, one junction end is altered; a read error may explain this. This chain links TRBV11-2 with TRBJ2-2; D might be TRBD1 (5 bases). Per germline, CDR1 SGHAT and CDR2 FQNNGV. The CDR3 contains 18 residues. CDR3 nucleotide sequence: TGTGCCAGTAGCTTACGGTTGGGTGTGCAGGGCAATACCGGGGAGCTGTTTTTT. This encodes CASSLRLGVQGNTGELFF.

This clonotype was detected only once. One end of the junction is discordant with germline, which a read error may explain. The V and J genes are TRBV11-2 and TRBJ2-1; D unclear. CDR3 length: 15 residues. Germline V lookup: CDR1 SGHAT, CDR2 FQNNGV. CDR3 bases: TGTGCCCGCAGCTTAGAGAGCGAGAGTGTGAGTGAGCAGTCCTTC. Its translation: CARSLESESVSEQSF. The whole variable domain, filled in from reference TRBV11-2 and TRBJ2-1, reads EAGVAQSPRYKIIEKRQSVAFWCNPISGHATLYWYQQILGQGPKLLIQFQNNGVVDDSQLPKDRFSAERLKGVDSTLKIQPAKLEDSAVYLCARSLESESVSEQSFGPGTRLTVL.

On this clonotype: Germline and junction disagree at one end, which may indicate a read error. This rearrangement joins TRBV6-5 to TRBJ2-3; TRBD1 is a possible D gene (5 bases). The germline V gene has CDR1 MNHEY and CDR2 SVGAGI. The CDR3 sequence is 14 residues long. The CDR3 spells CASSLGVTQDTQCF. CDR3 sequence (DNA): TGTGCCAGCAGTTTAGGGGTTACTCAAGATACGCAGTGTTTC.

This chain connects TRBV20-1 to TRBJ2-4; 9 bases agree with TRBD2. The CDR3 contains 18 residues. The V segment lost 5 bases and the J segment 4 bases; nucleotides outside the gene matches: 18. Per the germline V gene, CDR1 is DFQATT and CDR2 is SNEGSKA (reference sequence). The CDR3 reads CSALGTSGSRGTKNIQYF. The CDR3, as DNA: TGCAGTGCTCTAGGCACTAGCGGGTCCAGAGGGACGAAAAACATTCAGTACTTC.

Remarks on this clonotype: This could be a read error, since a much larger clone is one nucleotide away. The chain carries TRBV14 and TRBJ1-6; 8 bases fit TRBD1. Germline values: CDR1 SGHDN, CDR2 FVKESK. The CDR3 totals 15 residues. CDR3 region: CASSQYGQGNSSLHF. The CDR3 DNA sequence: TGTGCCAGCAGCCAATACGGACAGGGTAATTCATCCCTCCACTTT.

This clonotype has ten or more counts. The genes are TRBV29-1 and TRBJ2-3; 7 bases match TRBD1. CDR3 size: 10 residues. CDR1 is SQVTM and CDR2 is ANQGSEA in the germline V gene. CDR3 protein: CSTGAGTQYF. Here the CDR3 DNA reads TGCAGTACAGGGGCCGGTACGCAGTATTTT.

A word on this clonotype: This is likely a read error, given that the CDR3 carries no conserved phenylalanine or tryptophan at its end. The chain links TRBV11-2 to TRBJ2-2; a weak D match, TRBD2 (5 bases). Germline CDR1 is SGHAT and CDR2 is FQNNGV. V was trimmed by 3 bases and J by 12 bases, leaving 14 bases between them. The length of the CDR3 is 13 residues. The CDR3 DNA sequence: TGTGCCAGCAGCTTGGATAGGACTGGGAAGCTGTTTTTA. This codes for CASSLDRTGKLFL.

A note on this clonotype: One end of the junction does not line up with germline, which may come from a read error. The J gene is TRBJ2-2, the V gene TRBV11-2, with D unresolved. Germline V CDR1 and CDR2: SGHAT, FQNNGV. The CDR3 is 15 residues long. CDR3 residues: CTSRLFGPNTGELFF. The CDR3 DNA sequence: TGTACCAGCCGCTTGTTCGGGCCGAACACCGGGGAGCTGTTTTTT.

A word on this clonotype: The CDR3 does not close with the conserved phenylalanine or tryptophan, likely indicating a read error. The genes are TRBV11-2 and TRBJ2-3, with 8 bases matching TRBD1. Per germline, CDR1 SGHAT and CDR2 FQNNGV. The CDR3 totals 14 residues. The CDR3 reads CASRWTGSTGTQYL. The CDR3 DNA sequence: TGTGCCAGCCGGTGGACAGGGAGCACAGGTACGCAGTATCTT.

CDR3 region: CASRLGGVASGNTIYF. The CDR3 DNA sequence: TGTGCCAGTAGGTTAGGGGGAGTCGCCTCTGGAAACACCATATATTTT. V is TRBV28 and J is TRBJ1-3; D possibly corresponds to TRBD1 (6 bases). V was clipped by 9 bases and J by 0 bases, with 18 bases between them. Germline V gene data show CDR1 as MDHEN and CDR2 as SYDVKM. This CDR3 has 16 amino acids.

This clonotype appeared many times. The V gene is TRBV29-1, the J gene TRBJ2-7, with 7 nucleotides matching TRBD1. Germline V gene lookup returns CDR1 SQVTM and CDR2 ANQGSEA. This CDR3 has 14 amino acids. The ends lost 6 bases at V and 3 bases at J; junction bases unmatched: 11. As DNA, the CDR3 is TGCAGCGTCGCTAGGGCCCAGGGGGACTACGAGCAGTACTTC. It translates to CSVARAQGDYEQYF.

Concerning this clonotype itself: This may arise from a read error, as a much more abundant clone is one base away. The chain has TRBV6-6 and TRBJ2-7, with 7 bases aligning to TRBD2. Germline CDR1 reads MNHNY; CDR2 reads SVGAGI (reference sequence). V dropped 7 bases and J dropped 3; count of bases not matched to a gene: 9. The CDR3 has 14 amino acids. The CDR3, as DNA: TGTGCCAGCAATTCGCGCGGGAGCTGCTACGAGCAGTACTTC. This encodes CASNSRGSCYEQYF.

The chain joins TRBV6-1 to TRBJ2-7, with 7 bases identical to TRBD1. Trimming at V came to 9 bases and at J to 2 bases, leaving 10 bases not matched to a gene. Germline V gives CDR1 MNHNS, CDR2 SASEGT. The CDR3 contains 14 residues. This CDR3 reads CASCEMGQTYEQYF. CDR3 sequence (DNA): TGTGCCAGTTGTGAGATGGGACAGACCTACGAGCAGTACTTC.